The clone carrying this TCR beta chain was observed a handful of times. A second about 7 to 12 cycle PCR used barcoded and J-beta primers. TCRdb fed the 5' RACE reads into MiXCR, producing one record per CDR3 protein. The table has approximately 1.5 million distinct CDR3 sequences, approximately 42% seen once. The CDR3 is 14 amino acids. The V gene end was trimmed by 6 bases and the J gene end by 13 bases; junction bases not matched to a gene: 15. The data were taken from a study of blood T cells in healthy people across ages. Total RNA, at least 5 micrograms per sample, came from PBMCs. The V gene is TRBV12-3 or TRBV12-4, the J gene TRBJ2-5; TRBD1 matches 9 bases. Material: blood. The clonotype was recovered from a young woman in good health. The CDR3 coding sequence is TGTGCCAGCAGCCCGACGGACAGGGGTGGTGGACCGTACTTC. It codes for CASSPTDRGGGPYF.